These 21 T cell receptor beta chains came from one sample sequenced in a study of Graves' ophthalmopathy and Graves' hyperthyroidism. CDR3 regions of TCR beta were amplified from RNA transcripts. HTBI primers served in a first-round RT-PCR, which a second-round multiplex PCR followed. TCRdb itself ran the multiplex PCR reads through MiXCR, one entry per CDR3 protein. The repertoire has about 240,000 distinct CDR3 sequences, around 45% of them found once; the top ten carry roughly half. The specimen was peripheral blood. These receptors originate from an adult man with Graves' ophthalmopathy.

A note on this clonotype: The conserved final phenylalanine or tryptophan is absent from the CDR3, which likely points to a read error. The gene calls are TRBV2 and TRBJ1-1, with 7 bases identical to TRBD1. There are 14 residues in the CDR3. CDR1 and CDR2 (germline): SNHLY, FYNNEI. V shed 5 bases, J shed 4 bases, and the junction held 7 bases outside the gene matches. This CDR3 reads CASSSQGGSTEAFS. The DNA for the CDR3 is TGTGCCAGCAGTTCGCAGGGGGGAAGCACTGAAGCTTTCTCT.

Only a few counts were recorded for this clonotype. This CDR3 reads CASSPPSSGYTF. The CDR3 DNA reads as TGTGCCAGCAGCCCTCCCTCTAGTGGCTACACCTTC. This rearrangement joins TRBV9 to TRBJ1-2; D uncertain. The CDR3 has 12 amino acids. CDR1 and CDR2 from the germline V gene are SGDLS and YYNGEE. V gave up 4 bases and J gave up 7 bases, with 11 bases separating them.

Of note for this clonotype: A junction end diverges from the germline sequence, so it may reflect a read error. The chain employs TRBV2 and TRBJ2-7, with TRBD2 matching 8 bases. Germline-derived CDR1 and CDR2 are SNHLY and FYNNEI. This CDR3 spans 14 amino acids. CDR3 coding DNA: TGTGCCGGCAGGGCCTCGGGGGGGGCCTACGAGCAGTACTTC. Translating it yields CAGRASGGAYEQYF.

This clonotype has just a few counts. The CDR3 nucleotides read TGCAGTGCTCCACCCGGAGGCTACACTGAAGCTTTCTTT. This encodes CSAPPGGYTEAFF. V is TRBV20-1 and J is TRBJ1-1, with D unclear. The CDR3 sequence is 13 residues long. Germline V CDR1 and CDR2: DFQATT, SNEGSKA (reference sequence). The V and J ends lost 5 bases and 3 bases respectively, with 13 bases between them.

This chain joins TRBV7-9 and TRBJ2-2, with D perhaps TRBD2 (6 bases). Looked up from germline, CDR1 is SEHNR and CDR2 is FQNEAQ (reference sequence). Trimming removed 5 bases at V and 4 bases at J, with 17 bases between. The CDR3 contains 16 residues. DNA for the CDR3: TGTGCCAGCAGCCCAACGGGACTGGTAAGCACCGGGGAGCTGTTTTTT. This translates into CASSPTGLVSTGELFF.

In DNA, the CDR3 is TGTGCCAGCAGCGTAGTGAGTGGGGGGGGCTACACCTTC. It translates to CASSVVSGGGYTF. The V and J genes are TRBV9 and TRBJ1-2, with D possibly matching TRBD1 (5 bases). Germline V gene data show CDR1 as SGDLS and CDR2 as YYNGEE. Trimming cost V 0 bases and J 8 bases, with 11 bases left between them. This CDR3 spans 13 amino acids.

On this clonotype: One junction end does not reproduce the germline sequence, and a read error may be involved. The rearrangement links TRBV7-3 to TRBJ2-5; the match to TRBD2 covers 7 bases. In germline, CDR1 is SGHTA, CDR2 FQGTGA. The CDR3 is 14 residues long. The CDR3 bases are TGTGCTAGCAGCCCCGGGACTAACCAAGAGACCCAGTACTTC. Amino acids: CASSPGTNQETQYF.

In its sample, this clonotype was seen a few times. This chain connects TRBV13 to TRBJ2-5, with D unresolved. Germline-derived CDR1 and CDR2 are PRHDT and FYEKMQ (reference sequence). This CDR3 spans 16 amino acids. Trimming cost V 1 base and J 4 bases, with 16 bases left between them. For the CDR3, the DNA is TGTGCCAGCAGCTTAGTTCCATTGTTCCCGGGAGAGACCCAGTACTTC. As protein: CASSLVPLFPGETQYF.

This chain links TRBV2 with TRBJ2-4; perhaps TRBD2 as D (5 bases). V dropped 7 bases and J dropped 3 bases, with 16 bases sitting between them. The CDR3 has 15 residues. Germline assignment: CDR1 SNHLY and CDR2 FYNNEI. CDR3 sequence: CASNVGSDYKNIQYF. The CDR3 region has the DNA TGTGCCAGCAATGTCGGGTCTGACTACAAAAACATTCAGTACTTC.

The chain couples TRBV15 to TRBJ2-5; D may correspond to TRBD1 or TRBD2 (5 bases each). CDR1 LNHNV and CDR2 YYDKDF come from the germline V gene (reference sequence). V was clipped by 0 bases and J by 2 bases, with 10 bases between them. This CDR3 contains 15 residues. The CDR3 region has the DNA TGTGCCACCAGCAGAGATGGGGGTGAACAAGAGACCCAGTACTTC. It specifies CATSRDGGEQETQYF.

This clonotype appeared a few times. The chain carries TRBV12-3 or TRBV12-4 and TRBJ2-7; no reliable D call. The CDR3 consists of 13 residues. Trimming removed 5 bases at V and 7 bases at J, with 15 bases between. CDR3 nucleotide sequence: TGTGCCAGCAGTATAGGTCTTGTAGGGGAGCAGTACTTC. It translates to CASSIGLVGEQYF.

This clonotype was recorded once. The rearrangement joins TRBV28 to TRBJ2-6; D is perhaps TRBD1 (6 bases). The CDR3 sequence is 18 residues long. Trimming removed 7 bases from V and 2 bases from J, with 21 bases in between. In germline, CDR1 is MDHEN, CDR2 SYDVKM. The CDR3 protein is CASNPDVGPGAGANVLTF. CDR3 nucleotide sequence: TGTGCCAGCAATCCCGACGTTGGGCCAGGGGCTGGGGCCAACGTCCTGACTTTC.

The chain uses TRBV10-3 and TRBJ1-1, with D tentatively TRBD1 (6 bases). Germline assignment: CDR1 ENHRY and CDR2 SYGVKD. CDR3 length: 14 amino acids. Trimming cost V 10 bases and J 1 base, with 16 bases left between them. CDR3 region: CASMRVTGNTEAFF. Here the CDR3 DNA reads TGTGCCAGCATGAGGGTGACAGGGAACACTGAAGCTTTCTTT.

This clonotype has more than one count but fewer than ten. The chain couples TRBV29-1 to TRBJ2-7; no clear D. Trimming shortened V by 4 bases and J by 2 bases, and 9 bases separated the two germline ends. The CDR3 has 12 residues. Germline CDR1 is SQVTM and CDR2 is ANQGSEA. The CDR3 DNA reads TGCAGCGTTGTCAGTACGCCCTACGAGCAGTACTTC. Translation: CSVVSTPYEQYF.

The gene calls are TRBV10-3 and TRBJ1-1, with TRBD1 matching over 9 bases. Germline V lookup: CDR1 ENHRY, CDR2 SYGVKD. V dropped 11 bases and J dropped 1; count of bases not matched to a gene: 5. The CDR3 has 13 amino acids. The CDR3 reads CASSQGANTEAFF. DNA for the CDR3: TGTGCCTCTTCACAGGGGGCGAACACTGAAGCTTTCTTT.

The CDR3 sequence is CASTPRASDNSPLHF. The CDR3 DNA reads as TGTGCCAGCACCCCCCGGGCCAGTGACAATTCACCCCTCCACTTT. V usage is TRBV9 and J usage is TRBJ1-6; D ambiguous. CDR1 SGDLS and CDR2 YYNGEE come from the germline V gene. The CDR3 spans 15 residues. Deletions cut 6 bases from V and 7 bases from J, with 17 bases between.

There are a few counts of this clonotype. V gene TRBV19 combines with J gene TRBJ1-4; TRBD1 matches at 7 bases. This CDR3 region has 14 residues. V was clipped by 5 bases and J by 8 bases; unmatched bases: 8. Germline lookup yields CDR1 LNHDA and CDR2 SQIVND (reference sequence). The CDR3 protein is CASSPQGRREKLFF. The CDR3, as DNA: TGTGCCAGTAGTCCACAGGGGAGAAGAGAAAAACTGTTTTTT.

This clonotype was counted between two and nine times. The chain recombines TRBV10-3 with TRBJ1-6; no clear D. The CDR3 is 15 residues long. Germline CDR1 is ENHRY and CDR2 is SYGVKD. V was cut by 7 bases and J by 5 bases, with 15 bases left in between. The CDR3 DNA reads as TGTGCCATCATTTGGAGGTCGCGCGATAATTCACCCCTCCACTTT. Its translation is CAIIWRSRDNSPLHF.

This clonotype was recorded a few times. The genes are TRBV12-3 or TRBV12-4 and TRBJ2-6; 7 positions agree with TRBD1. Trimming removed 6 bases from V and 2 bases from J; junction bases left unmatched: 7. This CDR3 contains 16 residues. This chain's CDR3 is CASRSTGLAGANVLTF. CDR3 coding DNA: TGTGCCAGCAGGTCGACAGGGTTGGCTGGGGCCAACGTCCTGACTTTC.

The CDR3 loop reads CASSPSGRAGETQYF. The CDR3 DNA reads as TGTGCCAGCAGCCCGAGCGGGAGGGCCGGAGAGACCCAGTACTTC. This chain joins TRBV5-4 and TRBJ2-5, with 10 bases matching TRBD2. CDR3 length: 15 residues. Germline-derived CDR1 and CDR2 are SGHNT and YYREEE (reference sequence). V was pared by 4 bases and J by 4 bases, with 7 bases of the junction left unmatched.

V and J are TRBV25-1 and TRBJ2-7; 7 bases are shared with TRBD2. The CDR3 spans 16 residues. Unmatched junction bases numbered 13, after V lost 5 bases and J lost 3 bases. Per the germline V gene, CDR1 is MGHDK and CDR2 is SYGVNS. The CDR3 sequence is CASSPSGRGADYEQYF. Written as DNA, the CDR3 is TGTGCCAGCAGTCCTAGCGGAAGAGGTGCGGACTACGAGCAGTACTTC.